This is a list of T cell receptor beta chains from one sample in a study of blood T cells in healthy people across ages. TCRdb redid the calling of the 5' RACE reads with MiXCR, one entry per CDR3 protein. The table includes some 880,000 distinct CDR3 sequences, under 40% detected once. The sequenced material came from blood. These TCRs come from a man younger than 35 in good health. Each CDR3 is given with its conserved first and last residue. A D gene is named only where the DNA matches it firmly. Size is stated for part of the rows, as once, few or many counts, or as a class when the clone is expanded.

clone size: few
J gene: TRBJ1-1
D gene: NA
V gene: TRBV29-1
CDR3 protein: CSVVMAASGTLGSEAFF
CDR3 DNA: TGCAGCGTTGTAATGGCCGCGTCCGGGACCTTGGGGTCCGAAGCTTTCTTT

clone size: few
J gene: TRBJ2-5
D gene: TRBD1
V gene: TRBV3-1
CDR3 protein: CASSQDWRQGSQETQYF
CDR3 DNA: TGTGCCAGCAGCCAAGATTGGCGACAGGGGTCCCAAGAGACCCAGTACTTC

clone size: NA
J gene: TRBJ2-4
D gene: NA
V gene: TRBV4-3
CDR3 protein: CASSQEGQGGKNIQYF
CDR3 DNA: TGCGCCAGCAGCCAAGAGGGGCAGGGGGGCAAAAACATTCAGTACTTC

clone size: few
J gene: TRBJ2-3
D gene: NA
V gene: TRBV15
CDR3 protein: CATSRGGRAVADTQYF
CDR3 DNA: TGTGCCACCAGCAGAGGGGGCAGGGCGGTTGCAGATACGCAGTATTTT

clone size: few
J gene: TRBJ1-1
D gene: NA
V gene: TRBV12-3/TRBV12-4
CDR3 protein: CASKPPVQGLNTEAFF
CDR3 DNA: TGTGCCAGCAAGCCCCCGGTACAGGGACTGAACACTGAAGCTTTCTTT

clone size: many
J gene: TRBJ2-1
D gene: NA
V gene: TRBV2
CDR3 protein: CASSEGYGEQFF
CDR3 DNA: TGTGCCAGCAGTGAAGGCTACGGTGAGCAGTTCTTC

clone size: many
J gene: TRBJ2-6
D gene: NA
V gene: TRBV4-1
CDR3 protein: CASSQMVGANVLTF
CDR3 DNA: TGCGCCAGCAGCCAAATGGTTGGGGCCAACGTCCTGACTTTC

clone size: NA
J gene: TRBJ2-7
D gene: NA
V gene: TRBV20-1
CDR3 protein: CSASTGISYNEQYF
CDR3 DNA: TGCAGTGCTTCTACAGGGATCTCCTACAATGAGCAGTACTTC

clone size: NA
J gene: TRBJ2-3
D gene: NA
V gene: TRBV12-3/TRBV12-4
CDR3 protein: CASSHSSTDTQYF
CDR3 DNA: TGTGCCAGCAGTCACTCTAGCACAGATACGCAGTATTTT

clone size: few
J gene: TRBJ1-2
D gene: NA
V gene: TRBV20-1
CDR3 protein: CSAYRGGYTF
CDR3 DNA: TGCAGTGCTTATCGCGGGGGCTACACCTTC

clone size: NA
J gene: TRBJ1-1
D gene: TRBD1
V gene: TRBV14
CDR3 protein: CASSQPQGWRTEAFF
CDR3 DNA: TGTGCCAGCAGCCAGCCACAGGGGTGGAGGACTGAAGCTTTCTTT

clone size: NA
J gene: TRBJ1-1
D gene: NA
V gene: TRBV29-1
CDR3 protein: CSVEGARGAGDTEAFF
CDR3 DNA: TGCAGCGTTGAAGGGGCGAGAGGGGCGGGGGACACTGAAGCTTTCTTT

clone size: NA
J gene: TRBJ2-2
D gene: NA
V gene: TRBV6-6
CDR3 protein: CASSSARDTGELFF
CDR3 DNA: TGTGCCAGCAGTTCAGCCAGAGACACCGGGGAGCTGTTTTTT

clone size: NA
J gene: TRBJ1-2
D gene: TRBD1
V gene: TRBV6-6
CDR3 protein: CASGQGVLLYNYGYTF
CDR3 DNA: TGTGCCAGCGGACAGGGGGTATTGCTTTATAACTATGGCTACACCTTC

clone size: few
J gene: TRBJ1-1
D gene: NA
V gene: TRBV12-3/TRBV12-4
CDR3 protein: CASISGKNTEAFF
CDR3 DNA: TGTGCCAGCATATCAGGGAAGAACACTGAAGCTTTCTTT

clone size: many
J gene: TRBJ1-2
D gene: NA
V gene: TRBV7-9
CDR3 protein: CASSAQGYYGYTF
CDR3 DNA: TGTGCCAGCAGCGCACAGGGTTACTATGGCTACACCTTC

clone size: NA
J gene: TRBJ2-5
D gene: NA
V gene: TRBV19
CDR3 protein: CASSKTLTKGQTQYF
CDR3 DNA: TGTGCCAGTAGTAAAACCCTAACAAAGGGACAGACCCAGTACTTC

clone size: many
J gene: TRBJ2-1
D gene: NA
V gene: TRBV10-3
CDR3 protein: CAISESTGGARINEQFF
CDR3 DNA: TGTGCCATCAGTGAGTCGACGGGGGGCGCAAGGATTAATGAGCAGTTCTTC

clone size: many
J gene: TRBJ2-1
D gene: TRBD2
V gene: TRBV7-7
CDR3 protein: CASSSSRGTYNEQFF
CDR3 DNA: TGTGCCAGCAGCTCCTCGCGGGGGACCTACAATGAGCAGTTCTTC

clone size: few
J gene: TRBJ2-1
D gene: NA
V gene: TRBV4-3
CDR3 protein: CASSQGAYRASYNEQFF
CDR3 DNA: TGCGCCAGCAGCCAAGGGGCCTATCGAGCATCCTACAATGAGCAGTTCTTC

clone size: few
J gene: TRBJ2-1
D gene: TRBD2
V gene: TRBV20-1
CDR3 protein: CSARGSVGQEDREGQFF
CDR3 DNA: TGCAGTGCTAGAGGGTCGGTGGGTCAAGAAGACCGGGAGGGCCAGTTCTTC

clone size: NA
J gene: TRBJ2-5
D gene: TRBD2
V gene: TRBV10-3
CDR3 protein: CAIYGTRGFFKETQYF
CDR3 DNA: TGTGCCATCTACGGGACTAGGGGATTTTTTAAAGAGACCCAGTACTTC

clone size: once
J gene: TRBJ2-5
D gene: TRBD2
V gene: TRBV5-1
CDR3 protein: CASSSGGIRVLEQYF
CDR3 DNA: TGCGCCAGCAGCAGCGGGGGGATTCGGGTCCTTGAGCAGTACTTC

clone size: NA
J gene: TRBJ2-3
D gene: NA
V gene: TRBV6-2/TRBV6-3
CDR3 protein: CASSYPKRDGRTTDTQYF
CDR3 DNA: TGTGCCAGCAGTTACCCGAAAAGGGACGGCCGCACCACAGATACGCAGTATTTT

clone size: NA
J gene: TRBJ1-3
D gene: TRBD1
V gene: TRBV6-6
CDR3 protein: CALGTGGNTIYF
CDR3 DNA: TGTGCGTTGGGGACAGGGGGAAACACCATATATTTT

clone size: NA
J gene: TRBJ2-3
D gene: TRBD2
V gene: TRBV4-1
CDR3 protein: CASSTALAGGRDAQYF
CDR3 DNA: TGCGCCAGCAGCACAGCACTAGCGGGGGGCAGAGATGCGCAGTATTTT